This TCR beta chain was sequenced during a study of blood T cell repertoires in COVID-19. Study-level information: COVID-19 samples from acute and convalescent phases originated in the United States, Italy and Spain. Sources were T cells, B-cell-depleted T cells, or PBMCs; the material itself was cDNA or gDNA.

Germline CDR1 and CDR2: SGHKS and YYEKEE (reference sequence). Trimming left V 0 bases short and J 4 bases short, with 16 bases between. This CDR3 has 16 amino acids. The protocol was immunoSEQ multiplex PCR, while the TCRdb copy is restricted to in-frame clones and leaves out a portion. Among over 100,000 clones listed, 75% to 90% were seen once. This receptor was obtained from a man aged 60 to 75 with COVID-19, enrolled during active disease. Sequenced sample: peripheral blood. The V gene is TRBV5-5, the J gene TRBJ1-2; no firm D call. The CDR3 is CASSLAPDGRGYGYTF. CDR3 DNA sequence: TGTGCCAGCAGCTTGGCCCCGGACGGCCGGGGCTATGGCTACACCTTC.